Below, 30 T cell receptor beta chains from the same sample are listed, as sequenced in a study of blood T cell repertoires in COVID-19. Clones were sequenced by immunoSEQ multiplex PCR, and TCRdb holds only the in-frame ones, with some missing. The sample comprises around 150,000 clones, approximately 92% of which are singletons, and around 4.6% rests with the top ten. What was sequenced was peripheral blood. The source of these receptors is a woman aged 50 to 60 with acute or convalescent COVID-19.

The chain recombines TRBV11-1 with TRBJ2-2, with TRBD1 identical over 7 bases. The trim removed 3 bases at V and 6 bases at J, leaving 4 bases unmatched. CDR3 length: 14 amino acids. Germline assignment: CDR1 SGHAT and CDR2 FQDESV (reference sequence). This CDR3 reads CASSFGQVAGELFF. In DNA form, the CDR3 reads TGTGCCAGCAGCTTTGGACAGGTTGCCGGGGAGCTGTTTTTT.

The gene calls are TRBV29-1 and TRBJ1-2; 9 nucleotides match TRBD1. J lost 3 bases, V lost 7 bases, and 3 bases had no gene match. Germline assignment: CDR1 SQVTM and CDR2 ANQGSEA. This CDR3 comprises 12 residues. The chain's CDR3 is CSARDRDYGYTF. DNA of the CDR3: TGCAGCGCCCGGGACAGGGACTATGGCTACACCTTC.

V gene TRBV9 combines with J gene TRBJ2-1, with 10 bases that match TRBD2. CDR3 length: 16 residues. CDR1 is SGDLS, CDR2 YYNGEE, per germline. The V segment lost 4 bases and the J segment 8 bases; nucleotides outside the gene matches: 12. CDR3 bases: TGTGCCAGCAGCCCTCGGGGAGCGGGAGGGTCGTATGAGCAGTTCTTC. It encodes CASSPRGAGGSYEQFF.

This rearrangement joins TRBV12-5 to TRBJ1-1, with D perhaps matching TRBD1 (6 bases). Looked up from germline, CDR1 is LGHNT and CDR2 is FRNRAP. The CDR3 length is 17 residues. Deletions cut 5 bases from V and 1 base from J, with 20 bases between. The CDR3 is CASGLFRGQGRNTEAFF. As DNA, the CDR3 is TGTGCTAGTGGTCTCTTTAGGGGACAAGGGAGGAACACTGAAGCTTTCTTT.

The chain uses TRBV7-6 and TRBJ2-6; TRBD1 is a possible D gene (6 bases). CDR1 and CDR2 from the germline V gene are SGHVS and FNYEAQ. The V end lost 5 bases, the J end lost 1 base, and 9 bases lay between the germline ends. This CDR3 is built from 15 residues. Written as DNA, the CDR3 is TGTGCCAGCAGCAGCAGGGGTTCTGGGGCCAACGTCCTGACTTTC. Translating gives CASSSRGSGANVLTF. Combining the CDR3 with reference TRBV7-6 and TRBJ2-6 gives the whole variable domain GAGVSQSPRYKVTKRGQDVALRCDPISGHVSLYWYRQALGQGPEFLTYFNYEAQQDKSGLPNDRFSAERPEGSISTLTIQRTEQRDSAMYRCASSSRGSGANVLTFGAGSRLTVL.

The chain has TRBV5-6 and TRBJ2-7; 13 bases are a match to TRBD2. CDR1 and CDR2 from the germline V gene are SGHDT and YYEEEE. The CDR3 contains 18 residues. The J segment lost 3 bases and the V segment lost 4 bases, leaving 13 bases of the junction unmatched. The CDR3 DNA reads TGTGCCAGCAGCCCGGGACTAGCGGGAAGGCTGTTCGGCTACGAGCAGTACTTC. It specifies CASSPGLAGRLFGYEQYF.

This chain uses TRBV28 with TRBJ1-5, with a tentative D call TRBD1 (6 bases). The CDR3 totals 14 residues. Germline V gene lookup returns CDR1 MDHEN and CDR2 SYDVKM. V gave up 6 bases and J gave up 5 bases, with 14 bases separating them. CDR3 bases: TGTGCCAGCAGACCAGGACAGTCTTATCAGCCCCAGCATTTT. This translates into CASRPGQSYQPQHF.

A single count supports this clone. This chain joins TRBV6-5 and TRBJ1-6, with D possibly matching TRBD1 (6 bases). Trimming pared 0 bases from V and 10 bases from J, leaving 13 bases between. The germline V gene has CDR1 MNHEY and CDR2 SVGAGI. The CDR3 contains 15 residues. The CDR3 is CASSYSAWGQSPLHF. The CDR3 nucleotides read TGTGCCAGCAGTTACTCGGCGTGGGGGCAATCACCCCTCCACTTT.

J is TRBJ1-4 and V is TRBV11-2; D unclear. Germline V gives CDR1 SGHAT, CDR2 FQNNGV. Trimming removed 6 bases from V and 8 bases from J, with 16 bases in between. This CDR3 spans 14 amino acids. The CDR3 sequence is CASREGTKYEKLFF. The CDR3, as DNA: TGTGCCAGCAGAGAGGGAACGAAATACGAAAAACTGTTTTTT.

V gene TRBV29-1 combines with J gene TRBJ2-4, with D possibly matching TRBD1 (6 bases). CDR1 is SQVTM and CDR2 is ANQGSEA in the germline V gene. The V end lost 6 bases, the J end lost 1 base, and 19 bases lay between the germline ends. The CDR3 has 16 residues. The CDR3 nucleotides are TGCAGCGTCTTGACGGTCCCAAGGGGGGCCAAAAACATTCAGTACTTC. Translating it yields CSVLTVPRGAKNIQYF.

This sequence joins TRBV3-1 (or the pseudogene TRBV3-2) and TRBJ1-6, with no clear D. V was clipped by 0 bases and J by 9 bases, with 21 bases between them. The germline V gene encodes CDR1 LGHDT and CDR2 YNNKEL (reference sequence). CDR3 length: 18 residues. The CDR3 DNA is TGTGCCAGCAGCCAAGATCTCGCAACAGTTTCCAACGGTTCACCCCTCCACTTT. Amino acid sequence: CASSQDLATVSNGSPLHF.

V and J are TRBV7-8 and TRBJ1-5, with 8 positions matching TRBD1. Losses at the gene ends were 0 bases for V and 6 bases for J; bases not matched to a gene: 4. Germline V gene data show CDR1 as SGHVS and CDR2 as FQNEAQ. This CDR3 is built from 15 residues. CDR3 region: CASSLADRVGQPQHF. Written as DNA, the CDR3 is TGTGCCAGCAGCTTAGCGGACAGGGTCGGTCAGCCCCAGCATTTT.

This sequence joins TRBV19 and TRBJ1-5, with D unclear. This CDR3 is built from 17 residues. The V gene's germline CDR1 is LNHDA and CDR2 SQIVND (reference sequence). Trimming cost V 8 bases and J 3 bases, with 23 bases left between them. This chain's CDR3 is CASRASVSGIVNQPQHF. The DNA for the CDR3 is TGTGCCAGTCGTGCGTCGGTATCGGGGATAGTCAATCAGCCCCAGCATTTT.

The chain links TRBV30 to TRBJ2-5; D is possibly TRBD2 (7 bases). Between the trimmed V and J ends, which lost 1 base and 4 bases, there was a span of 13 bases. The CDR3 spans 14 residues. Germline-derived CDR1 and CDR2 are GTSNPN and SVGIG (reference sequence). The CDR3 nucleotides read TGTGCCTGGAGTGATGGGGGGGCTGGAGAGACCCAGTACTTC. Its protein product is CAWSDGGAGETQYF.

J is TRBJ2-5 and V is TRBV11-2; 11 bases match TRBD2. Germline assignment: CDR1 SGHAT and CDR2 FQNNGV. The CDR3 is made up of 16 amino acids. Unmatched junction bases numbered 6, after V lost 5 bases and J lost 1 base. The CDR3 protein is CASSPRLAGGQETQYF. The CDR3, as DNA: TGTGCCAGCAGCCCCCGGCTAGCGGGGGGCCAAGAGACCCAGTACTTC.

The V call is TRBV18, the J call TRBJ2-7; 8 positions match TRBD2. The CDR3 loop spans 16 amino acids. Germline V gene lookup returns CDR1 KGHSH and CDR2 LQKENI. V lost 5 bases and J lost 4; bases outside the gene matches: 13. Here the CDR3 DNA reads TGTGCCAGCTCAGCACAGGAGCGGGGGACCCTTTACGAGCAGTACTTC. Translated: CASSAQERGTLYEQYF.

The rearrangement joins TRBV6-5 to TRBJ2-7; tentative D call: TRBD2 (5 bases). CDR1 is MNHEY, CDR2 SVGAGI, per germline. The germline V and J ends were trimmed by 2 bases and 3 bases, with 14 bases remaining between them. This CDR3 spans 15 amino acids. CDR3 bases: TGTGCCAGCAGTTACCCCAGACATGCGGGCTACGAGCAGTACTTC. Protein product: CASSYPRHAGYEQYF.

This chain links TRBV7-2 with TRBJ1-1, with D hard to call. The germline CDR1 and CDR2 sequences are SGHTA and FQGNSA. V lost 0 bases to trimming and J lost 1 base, with 3 bases between them. The CDR3 covers 13 residues. This chain's CDR3 is CASSLAGNTEAFF. CDR3 nucleotides: TGTGCCAGCAGCTTAGCCGGGAACACTGAAGCTTTCTTT.

This clone has only one observation. The V gene is TRBV18, the J gene TRBJ2-7, with 13 bases aligning to TRBD2. Losses at the gene ends were 6 bases for V and 5 bases for J; bases not matched to a gene: 7. Germline V lookup: CDR1 KGHSH, CDR2 LQKENI. This CDR3 contains 15 residues. CDR3 coding DNA: TGTGCCAGCTCTCAAGGACTAGCGGGAGTCGACGAGCAGTACTTC. Translated, it gives CASSQGLAGVDEQYF.

This sequence joins TRBV27 and TRBJ1-1; a weak D match, TRBD1 (5 bases). The ends were cut back, 5 bases at V and 1 base at J, with 11 bases in the middle. In germline, CDR1 is MNHEY, CDR2 SMNVEV (reference sequence). The CDR3 sequence is 14 residues long. CDR3 nucleotide sequence: TGTGCCAGCAGTCTACAGGTAGAGAACACTGAAGCTTTCTTT. Translation: CASSLQVENTEAFF.

The genes are TRBV28 and TRBJ1-6; a weak D match, TRBD1 (5 bases). The CDR3 length is 15 residues. Per the germline V gene, CDR1 is MDHEN and CDR2 is SYDVKM. Trimming took off 10 bases at V and 0 bases at J, with 13 bases between the two ends. The CDR3 loop reads CATRAASSYNSPLHF. The CDR3, as DNA: TGTGCCACCAGGGCAGCGAGCTCCTATAATTCACCCCTCCACTTT.

This clone was detected once. V is TRBV7-3 and J is TRBJ1-1; 9 bases align to TRBD1. Trimming took 5 bases from V and 5 from J; bases not matched to a gene: 9. CDR3 size: 15 residues. Germline V lookup: CDR1 SGHTA, CDR2 FQGTGA. For the CDR3, the DNA is TGTGCCAGCAGCGCGTCCCGGGACAGGGTAACTGAAGCTTTCTTT. Residues: CASSASRDRVTEAFF.

This clone was seen just once. In DNA, the CDR3 is TGTGCCAGCAGCCCCCCGGGCGGGGAGCTGTTTTTT. This codes for CASSPPGGELFF. V and J are TRBV11-3 and TRBJ2-2; D not certain. Germline CDR1 and CDR2: SGHNT and YENEEA. CDR3 length: 12 residues. Trimming pared 5 bases from V and 7 bases from J, leaving 8 bases between.

This rearrangement joins TRBV30 to TRBJ1-1; a possible D gene is TRBD1 (5 bases). Germline CDR1 GTSNPN, CDR2 SVGIG (reference sequence). This CDR3 is 15 amino acids long. Trimming took 4 bases from V and 0 from J, leaving 15 bases between them. CDR3 region: CAWTSYGGVNTEAFF. The CDR3 DNA reads TGTGCCTGGACTAGCTACGGGGGGGTGAACACTGAAGCTTTCTTT.

The chain has TRBV18 and TRBJ1-1; D gene unclear. This CDR3 has 15 residues. Germline loops: CDR1 KGHSH, CDR2 LQKENI. V lost 2 bases and J lost 0, with 10 bases in between. The CDR3 region is CASSPRIELNTEAFF. DNA for the CDR3: TGTGCCAGCTCACCAAGAATTGAGTTGAACACTGAAGCTTTCTTT. Full variable domain (outside the CDR3, taken from reference TRBV18 and TRBJ1-1): NAGVMQNPRHLVRRRGQEARLRCSPMKGHSHVYWYRQLPEEGLKFMVYLQKENIIDESGMPKERFSAEFPKEGPSILRIQQVVRGDSAAYFCASSPRIELNTEAFFGQGTRLTVV.

The chain is built from TRBV7-8 and TRBJ1-5; TRBD1 matches 7 bases. J was trimmed by 5 bases and V by 5 bases; bases with no gene match: 6. Per the germline V gene, CDR1 is SGHVS and CDR2 is FQNEAQ. This CDR3 is 14 amino acids long. The DNA for the CDR3 is TGTGCCAGCAGCAAGGGGACAGCTGATCAGCCCCAGCATTTT. Translating it yields CASSKGTADQPQHF.

The chain couples TRBV27 to TRBJ2-7, with D possibly being TRBD2 (5 bases). Germline values: CDR1 MNHEY, CDR2 SMNVEV (reference sequence). The length of the CDR3 is 13 residues. Trimming cost V 3 bases and J 1 base, with 7 bases left between them. Written as DNA, the CDR3 is TGTGCCAGCAGTTTTGGGGAGTCCTACGAGCAGTACTTC. Residues: CASSFGESYEQYF.

Note on this clone: At one of its ends the junction is not consistent with the germline gene, which may arise from a read error. The DNA of the CDR3 is TGCGCCAGTCAGGGGTCCTCCGAGCAGTACTTC. Its translation: CASQGSSEQYF. J is TRBJ2-7 and V is TRBV10-2; D is possibly TRBD1 (6 bases). CDR1 WSHSY and CDR2 SAAADI come from the germline V gene. CDR3 length equals 11 residues.

The CDR3 DNA follows: TGTGCCACCAGTGAGGGCAGCACAGATACGCAGTATTTT. This sequence encodes CATSEGSTDTQYF. The chain links TRBV24-1 to TRBJ2-3, with D uncertain. The ends were cut back, 4 bases at V and 0 bases at J, with 4 bases in the middle. This CDR3 spans 13 amino acids. Germline CDR1 KGHDR, CDR2 SFDVKD.

The chain is built from TRBV5-1 and TRBJ2-2, with 15 bases lining up with TRBD2. The V gene's germline CDR1 is SGHRS and CDR2 YFSETQ. The V and J ends lost 4 bases and 4 bases, in that order; junction bases with no gene match: 8. This CDR3 has 18 amino acids. The CDR3 spells CASSHGLAGGRVTGELFF. Here the CDR3 DNA reads TGCGCCAGCAGCCATGGACTAGCGGGGGGGCGAGTCACCGGGGAGCTGTTTTTT.